Listed below are T cell receptor beta chains from one sample, sequenced in a study of shared T cell receptors in the human thymus. Assay: immunoSEQ multiplex PCR; the TCRdb copy retains only in-frame clones and omits some. The table includes roughly 410,000 clones, 95% detected once. Sequenced material: thymocytes. These receptors were obtained from a human donor. Each CDR3 is given with its conserved first and last residue. The D gene is left open where the match is weak. The size field is filled for only some rows; it gives once, few, many or a size class.

J gene,clone size,CDR3 length,D gene,V gene,CDR3 DNA,CDR3 protein
TRBJ1-2,-,15,TRBD1,TRBV30,TGTGCCTGGAGTAAGGGCAGGGGGCGAAGCTATGGCTACACCTTC,CAWSKGRGRSYGYTF
TRBJ1-5,-,12,-,TRBV30,TGTGCCTGGAGTCAACGCCCCGGGCCCCAGCATTTT,CAWSQRPGPQHF
TRBJ2-2,-,18,-,TRBV11-3,TGTGCCAGCAGCCGGACTGGGCCGACATTCGCGAACACCGGGGAGCTGTTTTTT,CASSRTGPTFANTGELFF
TRBJ1-6,-,13,-,TRBV30,TGTGCCTGGTCGGGGATCCGGAATTCACCCCTCCACTTT,CAWSGIRNSPLHF
TRBJ1-5,-,14,-,TRBV27,TGTGCCAGCAGTTGGGTCTATAGCAATCAGCCCCAGCATTTT,CASSWVYSNQPQHF
TRBJ2-1,once,15,-,TRBV4-3,TGCGCCAGCAGCCAAGAAGGTCAGGCCTCGAATGAGCAGTTCTTC,CASSQEGQASNEQFF
TRBJ2-1,-,16,-,TRBV29-1,TGCAGCGTTGAAGAGCGGTGGGGTCTAGGCTACAATGAGCAGTTCTTC,CSVEERWGLGYNEQFF
TRBJ2-2,once,15,TRBD2,TRBV5-8,TGTGCCAGCAATCGGGGTAGCGGGAGGTCCGGGGAGCTGTTTTTT,CASNRGSGRSGELFF
TRBJ2-2,-,12,-,TRBV15,TGTGCCACCAGCCCATACACCGGGGAGCTGTTTTTT,CATSPYTGELFF
TRBJ1-1,-,14,-,TRBV5-5,TGTGCCAGCAGCAAAGGGATTGAGAACACTGAAGCTTTCTTT,CASSKGIENTEAFF
TRBJ1-2,-,15,-,TRBV5-1,TGCGCCAGCAGCTTGGCGGCATTTCCTAACTATGGCTACACCTTC,CASSLAAFPNYGYTF
TRBJ2-1,-,16,-,TRBV19,TGTGCCAGTAGTATATACTACCGAATGACGTACAATGAGCAGTTCTTC,CASSIYYRMTYNEQFF
TRBJ2-5,-,15,TRBD1,TRBV6-6,TGTGCCAGCAGGGCCGGGACAGGGGGCTGGGAGACCCAGTACTTC,CASRAGTGGWETQYF
TRBJ1-1,-,12,-,TRBV7-2,TGTGCCAGCAGCTCCTTTCGGGGTGAAGCTTTCTTT,CASSSFRGEAFF
TRBJ1-2,-,15,-,TRBV5-1,TGCGCCAGCAGCTTGGCCGGAGAAGGTTACTATGGCTACACCTTC,CASSLAGEGYYGYTF
TRBJ2-1,-,16,-,TRBV5-1,TGCGCCAGCAGCTTGGCCCCCCGGAGCTCCTACAATGAGCAGTTCTTC,CASSLAPRSSYNEQFF
TRBJ2-5,-,17,TRBD2,TRBV5-6,TGTGCCAGCAGCGTGATTTGGGCTAGCGGACTCCAAGAGACCCAGTACTTC,CASSVIWASGLQETQYF
TRBJ1-4,-,16,-,TRBV28,TGTGCCAGCAGTCCCCCGCAAGCTTCAACTAATGAAAAACTGTTTTTT,CASSPPQASTNEKLFF
TRBJ2-5,-,18,TRBD2,TRBV13,TGTGCCAGCAGCTTATCGCCGTGGCTAGCGGGAGGGCGGGAGACCCAGTACTTC,CASSLSPWLAGGRETQYF
TRBJ2-7,-,14,-,TRBV14,TGTGCGAGGGGGGGAACTTCGGGTACCTACGAGCAGTACTTC,CARGGTSGTYEQYF
TRBJ2-3,few,15,-,TRBV28,TGTGCCAGCAGCCCCCGTGGGGGCTTCACAGATACGCAGTATTTT,CASSPRGGFTDTQYF
TRBJ2-1,-,15,-,TRBV14,TGTGCCAGCAGATCAACGGGACTCTGGAACAATGAGCAGTTCTTC,CASRSTGLWNNEQFF
TRBJ1-2,-,13,-,TRBV19,TGTGCCAGCCCAAACCCAAGGGGATATGGCTACACCTTC,CASPNPRGYGYTF
TRBJ2-7,-,15,TRBD1,TRBV7-2,TGTGCCAGCAGCTCCGTCCAAGGGACAGGCTACGAGCAGTACTTC,CASSSVQGTGYEQYF
TRBJ2-7,-,15,-,TRBV5-8,TGTGCCAGCAGCTTACGGACGGGAAGCTCCTACGAGCAGTACTTC,CASSLRTGSSYEQYF